One and the same sample provided the 16 T cell receptor beta chains below, sequenced in a study of T-cell reconstitution after alpha-beta-depleted transplantation in children. Preparation of the TCRbeta library involved a method that used unique molecular identifiers. TCRdb passed the PCR reads through MiXCR, listing each CDR3 protein once. The sample gives 600,000 to 700,000 distinct CDR3 sequences, under 15% of which show up once; 0.79% is in the top ten. The material was PBMCs, obtained before TCRalphabeta/CD19-depleted stem cell transplant. All receptors derive from a girl aged 2-9 years with congenital amegakaryocytic thrombocytopenia, due to receive a stem cell transplant.

In this sample, this clonotype turned up many times. The CDR3 spells CASSLAGGLDSSYNEQFF. The CDR3, as DNA: TGCGCCAGCAGCTTGGCCGGAGGACTAGACAGCTCCTACAATGAGCAGTTCTTC. The chain recombines TRBV5-1 with TRBJ2-1; 7 bases line up with TRBD2. V was pared by 0 bases and J by 0 bases, with 9 bases of the junction left unmatched. CDR1 SGHRS and CDR2 YFSETQ come from the germline V gene. The CDR3 is made up of 18 amino acids.

Many counts were recorded for this clonotype. The V and J genes are TRBV5-5 and TRBJ1-4; 9 bases align to TRBD1. Losses at the gene ends were 3 bases for V and 10 bases for J; bases not matched to a gene: 10. The V gene's germline CDR1 is SGHKS and CDR2 YYEKEE (reference sequence). The CDR3 spans 15 residues. The CDR3 sequence: CASSYVLGTGPKLFF. DNA for the CDR3: TGTGCCAGCAGCTATGTCCTCGGGACAGGGCCAAAACTGTTTTTT.

This clonotype was detected ten times or more. V gene TRBV20-1 combines with J gene TRBJ1-5, with TRBD1 matching 11 bases. The CDR3 covers 14 residues. The ends lost 6 bases at V and 3 bases at J; junction bases unmatched: 4. Germline values: CDR1 DFQATT, CDR2 SNEGSKA (reference sequence). CDR3 sequence: CSAGGQGANQPQHF. The CDR3 DNA follows: TGCAGTGCGGGAGGACAGGGGGCCAATCAGCCCCAGCATTTT.

There are many counts of this clonotype. The chain combines TRBV12-3 or TRBV12-4 with TRBJ2-5; D uncertain. V gave up 1 base and J gave up 4 bases, with 4 bases separating them. The CDR3 has 12 residues. The CDR3 DNA reads as TGTGCCAGCAGTTTAGTCAGAGAGACCCAGTACTTC. Residues: CASSLVRETQYF.

This chain joins TRBV5-1 and TRBJ2-3; 9 positions agree with TRBD2. The germline gives CDR1 SGHRS, CDR2 YFSETQ. Germline trimming cut 3 bases from V and 2 bases from J; bases unmatched to any gene: 10. This CDR3 has 17 amino acids. CDR3 in amino acids: CASSSGPGLAYTDTQYF. The CDR3 DNA sequence: TGCGCCAGCAGCTCGGGACCGGGACTAGCATACACAGATACGCAGTATTTT. The complete variable domain, with remaining parts taken from reference TRBV5-1 and TRBJ2-3, reads KAGVTQTPRYLIKTRGQQVTLSCSPISGHRSVSWYQQTPGQGLQFLFEYFSETQRNKGNFPGRFSGRQFSNSRSEMNVSTLELGDSALYLCASSSGPGLAYTDTQYFGPGTRLTVL.

At least ten counts were recorded for this clonotype. The chain joins TRBV5-1 to TRBJ2-4; unclear D gene. The V gene's germline CDR1 is SGHRS and CDR2 YFSETQ. V was clipped by 0 bases and J by 0 bases, with 16 bases between them. The CDR3 extends over 18 amino acids. Here the CDR3 reads CASSLVPFNILAKNIQYF. DNA for the CDR3: TGCGCCAGCAGCTTGGTCCCTTTTAACATCTTAGCCAAAAACATTCAGTACTTC.

This sequence joins TRBV20-1 and TRBJ2-7; TRBD2 is a possible D gene (6 bases). Trimming cost V 5 bases and J 4 bases, with 12 bases left between them. The CDR3 extends over 12 amino acids. Germline CDR1 is DFQATT and CDR2 is SNEGSKA (reference sequence). CDR3 DNA: TGCAGTGCTGCCCTCGGAGGGTACGAGCAGTACTTC. Translated: CSAALGGYEQYF.

The chain joins TRBV7-2 to TRBJ2-7; D unclear. With 1 base removed from V and 2 bases from J, the gap between germline ends came to 15 bases. CDR1 is SGHTA and CDR2 is FQGNSA in the germline V gene. The CDR3 has 16 amino acids. The CDR3 nucleotides read TGTGCCAGCAGCTTAGTTGGGTTCTGGGAAACCTACGAGCAGTACTTC. Translation gives CASSLVGFWETYEQYF. Looking up the rest from reference TRBV7-2 and TRBJ2-7 gives the full variable domain: GAGVSQSPSNKVTEKGKDVELRCDPISGHTALYWYRQSLGQGLEFLIYFQGNSAPDKSGLPSDRFSAERTGGSVSTLTIQRTQQEDSAVYLCASSLVGFWETYEQYFGPGTRLTVT.

The sample holds many counts of this clonotype. This chain connects TRBV3-1 to TRBJ2-1; TRBD1 matches at 9 bases. Trimming took 1 base from V and 8 from J; bases not matched to a gene: 6. Germline-derived CDR1 and CDR2 are LGHDT and YNNKEL (reference sequence). This CDR3 region has 15 residues. The CDR3 protein is CASSQAGQGFDEQFF. The DNA for the CDR3 is TGTGCCAGCAGCCAAGCAGGACAGGGGTTTGATGAGCAGTTCTTC.

V gene TRBV29-1 combines with J gene TRBJ2-3, with TRBD1 identical over 11 bases. V lost 0 bases to trimming and J lost 4 bases; unmatched junction nucleotides: 9. The CDR3 has 17 residues. Germline V gene sequence: CDR1 SQVTM, CDR2 ANQGSEA. The DNA for the CDR3 is TGCAGCGTTGAAGAGGGCCGGCGGACAGGGGGCGCAGATACGCAGTATTTT. It encodes CSVEEGRRTGGADTQYF.

This clonotype was seen at least ten times. V gene TRBV28 combines with J gene TRBJ2-4, with D perhaps matching TRBD1 or TRBD2 (5 bases each). CDR3 length: 13 residues. Germline V lookup: CDR1 MDHEN, CDR2 SYDVKM. Trimming cost V 6 bases and J 10 bases, with 16 bases left between them. The CDR3 region is CASSHHTRGIQYF. The CDR3 DNA reads as TGTGCCAGCAGCCACCATACTAGGGGTATTCAGTACTTC.

With respect to this clonotype: A read error may produce the germline difference seen at one junction end. The chain has TRBV5-1 and TRBJ1-4, with 7 bases aligning to TRBD1. Germline V gene data show CDR1 as SGHRS and CDR2 as YFSETQ. The CDR3 has 14 residues. In DNA, the CDR3 is TGCGCCAGCAGATTGGAACAGGGGTTTGAAAAACTGTTTTTT. It yields the protein CASRLEQGFEKLFF.

This clonotype was seen at least ten times. The gene calls are TRBV5-5 and TRBJ2-1; 11 bases are shared with TRBD2. V trimming: 0 bases; J trimming: 8 bases; junction bases outside the gene matches: 10. The CDR3 sequence is 17 residues long. CDR1 is SGHKS, CDR2 YYEKEE, per germline (reference sequence). DNA for the CDR3: TGTGCCAGCAGCTTGGCCCTGTGGGTAGCGGGAGGGGATGAGCAGTTCTTC. Encoded protein: CASSLALWVAGGDEQFF.

This clonotype was picked up many times. The CDR3, as DNA: TGCGCCAGCAGCTTGGGGACTAGCGGGAGTTCGGTACGTAATGAGCAGTTCTTC. Protein sequence: CASSLGTSGSSVRNEQFF. J is TRBJ2-1 and V is TRBV5-1; 13 positions match TRBD2. Germline lookup yields CDR1 SGHRS and CDR2 YFSETQ. V dropped 0 bases and J dropped 7; count of bases not matched to a gene: 10. This CDR3 contains 18 residues.

This clonotype was seen repeatedly, ten times or more. The chain is built from TRBV5-1 and TRBJ2-5; D not certain. Germline loops: CDR1 SGHRS, CDR2 YFSETQ. The V end was cut by 7 bases, the J end by 2 bases, with 12 bases between. This CDR3 is 13 amino acids long. The CDR3 coding sequence is TGCGCCAGCTGTATGGGTGGACAAGAGACCCAGTACTTC. The encoded protein is CASCMGGQETQYF.

The rearrangement links TRBV7-8 to TRBJ2-2; 7 bases are shared with TRBD1. Germline-derived CDR1 and CDR2 are SGHVS and FQNEAQ. This CDR3 is built from 15 residues. V was clipped by 5 bases and J by 6 bases; unmatched bases: 9. Here the CDR3 reads CASSLRDSGAGELFF. The CDR3 DNA reads TGTGCCAGCAGCCTAAGGGACAGTGGCGCCGGGGAGCTGTTTTTT.